The clone carrying this T cell receptor (beta chain) has only one observation. These data are taken from a study of blood T cell repertoires in COVID-19. Looking at the study overall: COVID-19 samples from acute and convalescent phases originated in the United States, Italy and Spain. In each case, the material was cDNA or gDNA derived from T cells, B-cell-depleted T cells, or PBMCs.

As handled by the study authors: Estimates of nucleated cell counts were drawn from the amplification of reference gene primers. The table came from immunoSEQ multiplex PCR; TCRdb's copy has only in-frame clones and leaves some out. That table furnishes V, J and clone size, whereas the DNA furnished D and trimming. The table has roughly 75,000 clones, around 79% seen once. From germline, CDR1 is LNHDA and CDR2 SQIVND (reference sequence). V dropped 10 bases and J dropped 1 base, with 11 bases sitting between them. The CDR3 length is 14 residues. The chain employs TRBV19 and TRBJ2-6, with D uncertain. The sequence derives from a man aged 50 to 60 with acute or convalescent COVID-19. Material for sequencing was peripheral blood. The CDR3 sequence is CATRSESGANVLTF. In DNA form, the CDR3 reads TGTGCCACCCGGAGCGAGTCTGGGGCCAACGTCCTGACTTTC.